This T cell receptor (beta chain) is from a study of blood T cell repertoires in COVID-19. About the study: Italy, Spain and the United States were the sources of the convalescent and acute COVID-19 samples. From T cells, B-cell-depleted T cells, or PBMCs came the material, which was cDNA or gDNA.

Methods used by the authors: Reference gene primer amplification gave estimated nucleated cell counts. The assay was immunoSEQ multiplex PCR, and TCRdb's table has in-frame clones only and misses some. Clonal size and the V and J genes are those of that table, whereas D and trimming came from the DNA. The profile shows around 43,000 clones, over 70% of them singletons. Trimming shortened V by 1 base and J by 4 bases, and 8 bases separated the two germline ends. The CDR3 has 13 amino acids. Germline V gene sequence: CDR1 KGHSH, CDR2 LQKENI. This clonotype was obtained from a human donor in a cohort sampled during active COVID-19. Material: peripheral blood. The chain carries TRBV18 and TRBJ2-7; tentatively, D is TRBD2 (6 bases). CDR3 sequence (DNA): TGTGCCAGCTCACCACGAAGCGGGTACGAGCAGTACTTC. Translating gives CASSPRSGYEQYF.